Listed below are T cell receptor beta chains from one sample, sequenced in a study of graft-versus-host responses after intestinal transplantation. These TCRs are of unknown antigen specificity. Profiling relied on immunoSEQ multiplex PCR, and the TCRdb table lists in-frame clones only, not all of them. The sample carries some 100,000 clones, around nine tenths recorded once. The sample in question was unstimulated CD8+ T cells sorted from spleen or lymph node cells, obtained before intestinal transplant. Receptors were obtained from a human donor who received an intestinal transplant. Both conserved end residues are part of each CDR3. Fields, in order: clone size, J gene, V gene, D gene, CDR3 DNA, CDR3 protein. The D gene is left open where the match is weak. Rows may omit the clone size; those that give it use once, few, many or a size class.

abundance: .; j_gene: TRBJ2-1; v_gene: TRBV2; d_gene: .; CDR3nt: TGTGCCAGCAGTGATAAAATAAATAGGGACTTAAGGGACAATGAGCAGTTCTTC; CDR3aa: CASSDKINRDLRDNEQFF
abundance: .; j_gene: TRBJ2-1; v_gene: TRBV27; d_gene: TRBD2; CDR3nt: TGTGCCAGCAGTCGGAACGGGGGGGATGAGCAGTTCTTC; CDR3aa: CASSRNGGDEQFF
abundance: .; j_gene: TRBJ2-7; v_gene: TRBV6-5; d_gene: .; CDR3nt: TGTGCCAGCAGTTCCTCGTTGGGGTATCCCTACGAGCAGTACTTC; CDR3aa: CASSSSLGYPYEQYF
abundance: .; j_gene: TRBJ1-2; v_gene: TRBV7-9; d_gene: .; CDR3nt: TGTGCCAGCAGCTACCCGCCGGGTGGCTACACCTTC; CDR3aa: CASSYPPGGYTF
abundance: .; j_gene: TRBJ2-1; v_gene: TRBV4-1; d_gene: TRBD1; CDR3nt: TGCGCCAGCAGGTTCGAACCGGGACAGGAGATTGAGCAGTTCTTC; CDR3aa: CASRFEPGQEIEQFF
abundance: .; j_gene: TRBJ2-7; v_gene: TRBV4-1; d_gene: .; CDR3nt: TGCGCCAGCAGCCAAGTAGGAGGCAGATTAGTAGGAGGAGCCTACGAGCAGTACTTC; CDR3aa: CASSQVGGRLVGGAYEQYF
abundance: few; j_gene: TRBJ2-7; v_gene: TRBV5-6; d_gene: TRBD1; CDR3nt: TGTGCCAGCAGCTTGGGGCCAGGGGGCTCCTACGAGCAGTACTTC; CDR3aa: CASSLGPGGSYEQYF
abundance: .; j_gene: TRBJ2-7; v_gene: TRBV4-1; d_gene: TRBD1; CDR3nt: TGCGCCAGCAGCCGCGTCCGGACAGGGGGCCGGCTAGGGCCCTCCGAGCAGTACTTC; CDR3aa: CASSRVRTGGRLGPSEQYF
abundance: .; j_gene: TRBJ2-3; v_gene: TRBV5-6; d_gene: TRBD2; CDR3nt: TGTGCCAACAGCGGGGGGGCTAGTAAGCAGTATTTT; CDR3aa: CANSGGASKQYF
abundance: .; j_gene: TRBJ2-7; v_gene: TRBV4-3; d_gene: TRBD1; CDR3nt: TGCGCCAGCAGCACCGACAGGGGCTACGAGCAGTACTTC; CDR3aa: CASSTDRGYEQYF
abundance: once; j_gene: TRBJ1-5; v_gene: TRBV6-6; d_gene: TRBD1; CDR3nt: TGTGCCAGCAGTCCTGGGACAGACAGCAATCAGCCCCAGCATTTT; CDR3aa: CASSPGTDSNQPQHF
abundance: .; j_gene: TRBJ2-1; v_gene: TRBV11-2; d_gene: TRBD1; CDR3nt: TGTGCCAGCAGCTCGCCGTTAAGGACAGGAAAGAGGAATGAGCAGTTCTTC; CDR3aa: CASSSPLRTGKRNEQFF
abundance: .; j_gene: TRBJ2-1; v_gene: TRBV2; d_gene: .; CDR3nt: TGTGCCAGCAGCGACACCACAGGGTCGATCTCCTACAATGAGCAGTTCTTC; CDR3aa: CASSDTTGSISYNEQFF
abundance: .; j_gene: TRBJ2-2; v_gene: TRBV30; d_gene: .; CDR3nt: TGTGCCTGGAGTGTCTCGGAGGGGGCCGGGGAGCTGTTTTTT; CDR3aa: CAWSVSEGAGELFF
abundance: .; j_gene: TRBJ2-4; v_gene: TRBV7-9; d_gene: .; CDR3nt: TGTGCCAGCAGCCCAACGCGAAGGCGGGAAGGCGCCAAAAACATTCAGTACTTC; CDR3aa: CASSPTRRREGAKNIQYF
abundance: .; j_gene: TRBJ2-5; v_gene: TRBV5-5; d_gene: TRBD2; CDR3nt: TGTGCCAGCAGCTTGGGGACTAGCGGGATCGAGACCCAGTACTTC; CDR3aa: CASSLGTSGIETQYF
abundance: once; j_gene: TRBJ1-4; v_gene: TRBV6-5; d_gene: .; CDR3nt: TGTGCCAGCAGTTACTCCGGGGGCGCAGACGAAAAACTGTTTTTT; CDR3aa: CASSYSGGADEKLFF